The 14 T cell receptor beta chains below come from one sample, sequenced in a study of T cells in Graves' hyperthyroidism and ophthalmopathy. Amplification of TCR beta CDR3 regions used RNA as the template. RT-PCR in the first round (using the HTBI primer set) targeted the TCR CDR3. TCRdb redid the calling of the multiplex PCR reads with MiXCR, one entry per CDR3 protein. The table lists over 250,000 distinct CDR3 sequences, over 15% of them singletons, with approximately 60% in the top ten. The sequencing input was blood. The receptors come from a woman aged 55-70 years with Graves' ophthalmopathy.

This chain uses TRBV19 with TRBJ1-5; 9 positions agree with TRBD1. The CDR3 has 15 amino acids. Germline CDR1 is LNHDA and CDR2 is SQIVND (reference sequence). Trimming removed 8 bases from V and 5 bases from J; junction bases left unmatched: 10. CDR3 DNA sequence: TGTGCCAGTCATCCAAACGACAGGGGGGATCAGCCCCAGCATTTT. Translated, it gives CASHPNDRGDQPQHF.

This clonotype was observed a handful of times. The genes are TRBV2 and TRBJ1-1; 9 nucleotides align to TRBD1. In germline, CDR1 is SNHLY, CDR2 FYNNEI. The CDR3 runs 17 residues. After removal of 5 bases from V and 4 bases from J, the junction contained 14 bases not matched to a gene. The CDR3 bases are TGTGCCAGCAGTCCAACACCCTCGGCGACAGGGGGCACTGAAGCTTTCTTT. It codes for CASSPTPSATGGTEAFF.

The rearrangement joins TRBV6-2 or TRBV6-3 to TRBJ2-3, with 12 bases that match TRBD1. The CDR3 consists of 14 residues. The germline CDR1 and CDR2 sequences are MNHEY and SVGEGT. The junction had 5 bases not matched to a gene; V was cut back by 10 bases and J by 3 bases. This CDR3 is CATRDRGLTDTQYF. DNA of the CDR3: TGTGCCACTCGGGACAGGGGGCTTACAGATACGCAGTATTTT.

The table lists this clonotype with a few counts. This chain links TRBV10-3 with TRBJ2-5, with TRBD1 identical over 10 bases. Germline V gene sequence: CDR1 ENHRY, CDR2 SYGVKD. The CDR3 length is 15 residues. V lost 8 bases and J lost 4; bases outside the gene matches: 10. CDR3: CAIYPRDRGGETQYF. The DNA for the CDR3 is TGTGCCATCTATCCCCGGGACAGGGGAGGAGAGACCCAGTACTTC.

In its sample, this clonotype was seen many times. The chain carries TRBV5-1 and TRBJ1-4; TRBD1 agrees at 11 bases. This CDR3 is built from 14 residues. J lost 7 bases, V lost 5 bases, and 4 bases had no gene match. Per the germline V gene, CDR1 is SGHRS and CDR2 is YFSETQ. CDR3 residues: CASRPGTGGEKLFF. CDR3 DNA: TGCGCCAGCAGACCCGGGACAGGGGGTGAAAAACTGTTTTTT.

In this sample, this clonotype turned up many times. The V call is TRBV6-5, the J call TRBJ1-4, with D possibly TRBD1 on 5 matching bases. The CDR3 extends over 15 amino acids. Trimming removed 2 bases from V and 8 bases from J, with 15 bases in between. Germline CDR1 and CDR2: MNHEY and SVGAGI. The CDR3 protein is CASSYTRVGMEKLFF. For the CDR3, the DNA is TGTGCCAGCAGTTACACCAGGGTCGGAATGGAAAAACTGTTTTTT.

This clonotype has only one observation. CDR3 protein: CASSLFHQERRQPQHF. The CDR3 DNA is TGTGCCAGCAGTTTATTCCACCAGGAGCGCCGCCAGCCCCAGCATTTT. The V and J genes are TRBV28 and TRBJ1-5; unclear D gene. This CDR3 comprises 16 residues. Germline assignment: CDR1 MDHEN and CDR2 SYDVKM. V lost 1 base to trimming and J lost 7 bases, with 17 bases between them.

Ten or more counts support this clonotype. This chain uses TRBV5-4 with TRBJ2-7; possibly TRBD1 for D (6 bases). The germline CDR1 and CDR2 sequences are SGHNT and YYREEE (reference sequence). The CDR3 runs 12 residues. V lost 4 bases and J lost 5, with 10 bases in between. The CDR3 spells CASSPQGNEQYF. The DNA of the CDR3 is TGTGCCAGCAGCCCACAGGGCAACGAGCAGTACTTC.

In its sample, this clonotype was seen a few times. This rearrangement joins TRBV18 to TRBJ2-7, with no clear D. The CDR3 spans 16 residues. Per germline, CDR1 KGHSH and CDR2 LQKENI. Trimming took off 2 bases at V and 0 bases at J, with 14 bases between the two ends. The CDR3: CASSPTKHLDSYEQYF. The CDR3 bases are TGTGCCAGCTCACCAACTAAGCATTTGGACTCCTACGAGCAGTACTTC.

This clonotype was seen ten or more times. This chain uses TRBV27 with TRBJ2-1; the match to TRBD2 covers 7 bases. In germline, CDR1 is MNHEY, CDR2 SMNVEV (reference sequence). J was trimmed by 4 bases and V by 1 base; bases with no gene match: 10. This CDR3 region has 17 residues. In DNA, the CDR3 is TGTGCCAGCAGTTTATTTTCAGTTTCGGGAGGTTACAATGAGCAGTTCTTC. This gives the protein CASSLFSVSGGYNEQFF.

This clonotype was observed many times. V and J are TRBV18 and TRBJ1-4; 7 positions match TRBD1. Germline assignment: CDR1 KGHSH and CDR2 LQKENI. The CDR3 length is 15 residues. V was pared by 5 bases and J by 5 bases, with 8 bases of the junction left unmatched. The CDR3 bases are TGTGCCAGCTCAGAATTCAGGGGGACCAATGAAAAACTGTTTTTT. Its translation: CASSEFRGTNEKLFF.

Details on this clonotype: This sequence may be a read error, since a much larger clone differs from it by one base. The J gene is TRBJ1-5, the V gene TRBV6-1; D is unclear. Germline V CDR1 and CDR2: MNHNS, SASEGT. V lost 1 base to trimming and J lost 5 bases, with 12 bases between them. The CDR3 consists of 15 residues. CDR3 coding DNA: TGTGCCAGCAGTGAAGTGGGTGGCTACGATCAGCCCCAGCATTTT. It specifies CASSEVGGYDQPQHF.

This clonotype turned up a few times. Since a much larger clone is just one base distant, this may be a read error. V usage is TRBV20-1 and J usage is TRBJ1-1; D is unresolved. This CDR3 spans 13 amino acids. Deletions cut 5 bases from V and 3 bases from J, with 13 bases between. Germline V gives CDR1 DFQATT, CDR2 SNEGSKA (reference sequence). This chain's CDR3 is CSALDNMDTEAFF. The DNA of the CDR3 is TGCAGTGCTCTGGATAATATGGACACTGAAGCTTTCTTT.

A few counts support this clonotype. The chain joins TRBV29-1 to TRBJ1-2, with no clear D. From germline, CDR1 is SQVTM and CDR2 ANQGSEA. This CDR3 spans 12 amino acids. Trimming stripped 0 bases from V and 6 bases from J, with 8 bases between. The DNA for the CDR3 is TGCAGCGTTGAAGACAGGTCCAATGGCTACACCTTC. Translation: CSVEDRSNGYTF.